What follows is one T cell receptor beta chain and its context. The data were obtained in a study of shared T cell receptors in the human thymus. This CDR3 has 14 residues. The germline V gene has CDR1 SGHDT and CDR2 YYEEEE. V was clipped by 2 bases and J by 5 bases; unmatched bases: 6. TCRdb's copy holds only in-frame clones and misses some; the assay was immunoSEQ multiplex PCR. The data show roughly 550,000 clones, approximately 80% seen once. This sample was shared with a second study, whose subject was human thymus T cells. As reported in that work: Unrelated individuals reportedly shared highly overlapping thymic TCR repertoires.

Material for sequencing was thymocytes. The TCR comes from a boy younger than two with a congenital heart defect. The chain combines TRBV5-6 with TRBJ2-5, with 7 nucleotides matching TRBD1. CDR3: CASSFRGWWETQYF. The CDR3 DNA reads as TGTGCCAGCAGCTTCAGGGGGTGGTGGGAGACCCAGTACTTC.